This is a list of T cell receptor beta chains from one sample in a study of blood T cell repertoires in COVID-19. Data came from immunoSEQ multiplex PCR; TCRdb stores just in-frame clones and leaves some out. Here the sample spans about 97,000 clones, around 90% being singletons. Sequencing used peripheral blood. The receptors derive from a woman aged 50 to 60 with COVID-19, enrolled during active disease. The CDR3 runs from the conserved cysteine through the conserved F or W. D genes are given only for firm matches. Clone size, where shown, is once, few, many, or a class for clones that have expanded.

clone size	V gene	D gene	J gene	CDR3 DNA	CDR3 protein
-	TRBV19	-	TRBJ2-2	TGTGCCAGTAGTATAGCTAGCAGCACCGGGGAGCTGTTTTTT	CASSIASSTGELFF
once	TRBV10-3	-	TRBJ2-5	TGTGCCATCTCGGGACTGGAAGAGACCCAGTACTTC	CAISGLEETQYF
-	TRBV5-1	TRBD1	TRBJ1-2	TGCGCCAGCAGCCCCAATCCTGGGGACAGTTCTCTCTATGGCTACACCTTC	CASSPNPGDSSLYGYTF
-	TRBV4-1	TRBD1	TRBJ1-1	TGCGCCAGCAGTCCGGACAGGGGGATCTTCACTGAAGCTTTCTTT	CASSPDRGIFTEAFF
-	TRBV10-3	-	TRBJ2-7	TGTGCCATCAGTGGTAGGGGTCTTTATGACGAGCAGTACTTC	CAISGRGLYDEQYF
-	TRBV2	TRBD2	TRBJ2-3	TGTGCCAGCGGGACTAGCGGGGGGGCTCGCACAGATACGCAGTATTTT	CASGTSGGARTDTQYF
-	TRBV7-2	-	TRBJ1-6	TGTGCCAGCAGCTTAGCTGGGCAGAATAATTCACCCCTCCACTTT	CASSLAGQNNSPLHF
-	TRBV28	-	TRBJ2-7	TGTGCCAGTTCGCCCGGGGGACCACAGGGGGAGCAGTACTTC	CASSPGGPQGEQYF
-	TRBV28	TRBD2	TRBJ2-2	TGTGCCAGCAGCTTAGCGGGGGGGCCTAAGAACACCGGGGAGCTGTTTTTT	CASSLAGGPKNTGELFF
-	TRBV3-1/TRBV3-2	-	TRBJ2-7	TGTGCCAGCAGCCAAGAAACTAGTCAGCAGTACTTC	CASSQETSQQYF
-	TRBV28	-	TRBJ1-1	TGTGCCAGCAACATCGGTTATAGGGCACAAATGGACAGCTTGAACACTGAAGCTTTCTTT	CASNIGYRAQMDSLNTEAFF
-	TRBV7-2	TRBD2	TRBJ2-5	TGTGCCAGCAGCACCTCCGGGACTATTAAGACCCAGTACTTC	CASSTSGTIKTQYF
few	TRBV6-1	TRBD1	TRBJ1-2	TGTGCCAGCAGTGAACAGGGCAGGGGGAGCCGTCCCACCTTC	CASSEQGRGSRPTF
-	TRBV21-1	-	TRBJ2-1	TGTGCCAGCAGCAAAGACGAGGGTAGCTCCTACAATGAGCAGTTCTTC	CASSKDEGSSYNEQFF
-	TRBV19	TRBD1	TRBJ2-3	TGTGCCAGTAGTTCGCAGGGGGCAGGGACAGATACGCAGTATTTT	CASSSQGAGTDTQYF
-	TRBV4-2	-	TRBJ1-4	TGTGCCAGCAGCGCCTCGTCGGGGTTTTATTTTGAAAAACTGTTTTTT	CASSASSGFYFEKLFF
-	TRBV6-5	-	TRBJ2-3	TGTGCCAGCAGTTATGGGGGGTTGCGGACAGATACGCAGTATTTT	CASSYGGLRTDTQYF
-	TRBV13	TRBD1	TRBJ2-1	TGTGCCAGCAGCCCAGGGACAGGGACCTACAATGAGCAGTTCTTC	CASSPGTGTYNEQFF
-	TRBV6-5	TRBD1	TRBJ1-3	TGTGCCAGCAGTTTGACCGCAGGGGGGACTGGAAACACCATATATTTT	CASSLTAGGTGNTIYF
-	TRBV6-2/TRBV6-3	TRBD2	TRBJ2-2	TGTGCCAGCAGCTCCGGACTAGCGGGGGTGTCCGGGGAGCTGTTTTTT	CASSSGLAGVSGELFF
-	TRBV3-1/TRBV3-2	TRBD1	TRBJ2-1	TGTGCCAGCAGCCACACCGGGACAGGGGACAATGAGCAGTTCTTC	CASSHTGTGDNEQFF
-	TRBV4-1	TRBD1	TRBJ1-1	TGCGCCAGCAGCCACAGACAGGGAATTCCTGAAGCTTTCTTT	CASSHRQGIPEAFF
once	TRBV19	-	TRBJ1-5	TGTGCCAGTAGTATGGTTGGGGGCCCCAATCAGCCCCAGCATTTT	CASSMVGGPNQPQHF
-	TRBV6-5	-	TRBJ2-7	TGTGCCAGCAGCCCCCGCTTTAGCCATATCTACGAGCAGTACTTC	CASSPRFSHIYEQYF
-	TRBV19	-	TRBJ1-2	TGTGCCAGTAGTATAGCAGTAAGTCGCTATGGCTACACCTTC	CASSIAVSRYGYTF
-	TRBV3-1/TRBV3-2	TRBD1	TRBJ1-3	TGTGCCAGCAGCCAAGTCGCGACAGGGCCTGGAAACACCATATATTTT	CASSQVATGPGNTIYF
-	TRBV19	-	TRBJ1-4	TGTGCCAGTAGTAGACAACGCGATGAAAAACTGTTTTTT	CASSRQRDEKLFF
-	TRBV7-2	-	TRBJ1-5	TGTGCCAGCAGCTTAAGTACAGGGAACAATCAGCCCCAGCATTTT	CASSLSTGNNQPQHF
-	TRBV12-5	TRBD1	TRBJ2-7	TGTGCTAGTGCCCCCTTACCGGGCAGGGGGTACGAGCAGTACTTC	CASAPLPGRGYEQYF
-	TRBV13	-	TRBJ1-1	TGTGCCAGCAGCTTCGACAGTGAAGCTTTCTTT	CASSFDSEAFF
-	TRBV4-3	-	TRBJ1-4	TGCGCCAGCAGCCAAGCTGGACAGAGCAATGAAAAACTGTTTTTT	CASSQAGQSNEKLFF
-	TRBV6-1	-	TRBJ1-1	TGTGCCAGCAGTGAACCTAGGGGTTTTACTACTGAAGCTTTCTTT	CASSEPRGFTTEAFF
-	TRBV27	TRBD1	TRBJ1-5	TGTGCCAGCAGGCTCACAGGGGCCAATCAGCCCCAGCATTTT	CASRLTGANQPQHF
-	TRBV12-5	-	TRBJ1-3	TGTGCTAGTGGTTTGCCCCCCCAGGTCGCAGGGGGAAACACCATATATTTT	CASGLPPQVAGGNTIYF
once	TRBV4-1	TRBD2	TRBJ2-7	TGCGCCAGCAGCCTGACTAGCGGCTCCTACGAGCAGTACTTC	CASSLTSGSYEQYF
-	TRBV6-5	TRBD1	TRBJ2-7	TGTGCCAGCAGTTACCGTTCAGGGGGCTCTTCCTACGAGCAGTACTTC	CASSYRSGGSSYEQYF
-	TRBV5-1	TRBD1	TRBJ1-2	TGCGCCAGCAGCCCGACAGGGAATGGCTACACCTTC	CASSPTGNGYTF
few	TRBV5-1	TRBD1	TRBJ2-7	TGCGCCAGCAGCCCAGGAGGGACAGGGAACTACGAGCAGTACTTC	CASSPGGTGNYEQYF
-	TRBV6-6	-	TRBJ1-1	TGTGCCAGCAGTGGGAGCGGGACGTCCATGAACACTGAAGCTTTCTTT	CASSGSGTSMNTEAFF
few	TRBV4-1	-	TRBJ2-7	TGCGCCAGCAGCCAATCCGTACTAAGCTCCTACGAGCAGTACTTC	CASSQSVLSSYEQYF
-	TRBV27	-	TRBJ1-1	TGTGCCAGCAGTCCCCAGATGAACACTGAAGCTTTCTTT	CASSPQMNTEAFF
-	TRBV19	-	TRBJ1-1	TGTGCCAGTACCCCTACAGGGATAGCCACTGAAGCTTTCTTT	CASTPTGIATEAFF
-	TRBV7-3	-	TRBJ1-1	TGTGCCAGCAGCGAACAGGGTTGGAACACTGAAGCTTTCTTT	CASSEQGWNTEAFF
-	TRBV7-2	-	TRBJ1-5	TGTGCCAGCAGCTCGAGGACAGATAATCAGCCCCAGCATTTT	CASSSRTDNQPQHF
-	TRBV7-2	-	TRBJ2-3	TGTGCCAGCAGCTTAGGTATCAGTTCAGATACGCAGTATTTT	CASSLGISSDTQYF
-	TRBV15	TRBD1	TRBJ2-6	TGTGCCAGCACGACAGGGCACTCTGGGGCCAACGTCCTGACTTTC	CASTTGHSGANVLTF
-	TRBV7-2	TRBD2	TRBJ2-5	TGTGCCAGCAGCTTAGTTTTAGCGGGGACTCAAGAGACCCAGTACTTC	CASSLVLAGTQETQYF
-	TRBV5-1	TRBD2	TRBJ2-1	TGCGCCAGCAGCTTGACTAGCGGGGAATACAATGAGCAGTTCTTC	CASSLTSGEYNEQFF
-	TRBV7-9	-	TRBJ1-3	TGTGCCAGCAGCTCCACCGCAGGGGATCGAGGAAACACCATATATTTT	CASSSTAGDRGNTIYF
once	TRBV3-1/TRBV3-2	-	TRBJ1-2	TGTGCCAGCAGCCAAGAGGTGGACAGATTTCGTAACTATGGCTACACCTTC	CASSQEVDRFRNYGYTF
-	TRBV20-1	-	TRBJ2-6	TGCAGTGCTAGTGGGGCACGTTACTCTGGGGCCAACGTCCTGACTTTC	CSASGARYSGANVLTF
-	TRBV11-2	TRBD1	TRBJ1-5	TGTGCCAGCAGTACCGGGACAGGGGGCAATCAGCCCCAGCATTTT	CASSTGTGGNQPQHF
-	TRBV28	-	TRBJ2-7	TGTGCCAGCAGTTTACCGGAAGGAGATCAGTACTTC	CASSLPEGDQYF
once	TRBV7-9	TRBD1	TRBJ1-1	TGTGCCAGCAGCGCCCTAGGACAGGGTATGAACACTGAAGCTTTCTTT	CASSALGQGMNTEAFF
-	TRBV28	TRBD1	TRBJ1-4	TGTGCCAGCAGTGAGAGACAGGGGGTTAATGAAAAACTGTTTTTT	CASSERQGVNEKLFF
-	TRBV10-1	TRBD1	TRBJ2-5	TGCGCCAGCAGTGTCCCACCGGGACAGGACCACCAAGAGACCCAGTACTTC	CASSVPPGQDHQETQYF
-	TRBV19	TRBD1	TRBJ1-5	TGTGCCAGTAGTAGGGATGCGCAGGGGGCGTTCAATCAGCCCCAGCATTTT	CASSRDAQGAFNQPQHF
-	TRBV3-1/TRBV3-2	-	TRBJ2-5	TGTGCCAGCAGCCCTCGAGGGGAGACCCAGTACTTC	CASSPRGETQYF